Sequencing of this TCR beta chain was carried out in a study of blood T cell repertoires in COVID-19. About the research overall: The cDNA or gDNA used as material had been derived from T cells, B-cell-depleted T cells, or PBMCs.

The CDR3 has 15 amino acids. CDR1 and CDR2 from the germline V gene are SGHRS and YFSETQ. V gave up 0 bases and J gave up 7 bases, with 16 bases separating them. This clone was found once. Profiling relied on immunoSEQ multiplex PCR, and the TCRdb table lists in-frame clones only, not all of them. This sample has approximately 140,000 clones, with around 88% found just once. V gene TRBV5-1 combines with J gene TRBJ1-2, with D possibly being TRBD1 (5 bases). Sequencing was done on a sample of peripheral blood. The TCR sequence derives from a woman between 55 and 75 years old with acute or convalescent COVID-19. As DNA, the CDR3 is TGCGCCAGCAGCTTGGGGGGGAGGACACCGTCTGGCTACACCTTC. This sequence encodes CASSLGGRTPSGYTF.